One and the same sample provided the 31 T cell receptor beta chains below, sequenced in a study of T cell responses to AZD1222 COVID-19 vaccine. Measured with immunoSEQ multiplex PCR; TCRdb has only the in-frame clones, and not every one. The data hold 130,000 to 150,000 clones, with about 91% observed a single time. This specimen was peripheral blood, taken on day 0 of AZD1222 vaccination. The receptors stem from an adult in good health.

The chain carries TRBV3-1 (or the pseudogene TRBV3-2) and TRBJ1-2; 10 nucleotides agree with TRBD1. The CDR3 is 15 residues long. Germline-derived CDR1 and CDR2 are LGHDT and YNNKEL (reference sequence). The junction had 8 bases not matched to a gene; V was cut back by 4 bases and J by 6 bases. The CDR3: CASSLPGTGVDGYTF. The CDR3 DNA reads as TGTGCCAGCAGCCTCCCCGGGACAGGGGTTGATGGCTACACCTTC.

V and J are TRBV5-4 and TRBJ1-3; the match to TRBD1 covers 9 bases. Looked up from germline, CDR1 is SGHNT and CDR2 is YYREEE (reference sequence). With V trimmed by 4 bases and J by 4 bases, 3 bases remained unmatched. The CDR3 extends over 14 amino acids. CDR3: CASSIQGAGNTIYF. The CDR3 DNA follows: TGTGCCAGCAGCATACAGGGGGCAGGAAACACCATATATTTT. Combining the CDR3 with reference TRBV5-4 and TRBJ1-3 gives the whole variable domain ETGVTQSPTHLIKTRGQQVTLRCSSQSGHNTVSWYQQALGQGPQFIFQYYREEENGRGNFPPRFSGLQFPNYSSELNVNALELDDSALYLCASSIQGAGNTIYFGEGSWLTVV.

In the case of this clone: Other DNA variants within this sample encode the same CDR3. V and J are TRBV5-1 and TRBJ1-1; no definite D call. The V end was cut by 4 bases, the J end by 1 base, with 14 bases between. This CDR3 spans 15 amino acids. CDR1 is SGHRS, CDR2 YFSETQ, per germline. This CDR3 is CASSPREGGNTEAFF. In DNA, the CDR3 is TGCGCCAGCAGCCCCCGGGAGGGCGGGAACACTGAAGCTTTCTTT.

V is TRBV28 and J is TRBJ2-1; 7 bases agree with TRBD1. CDR1 and CDR2 from the germline V gene are MDHEN and SYDVKM. The CDR3 totals 17 residues. V shed 2 bases, J shed 1 base, and the junction held 8 bases outside the gene matches. The CDR3: CASSLRGQILSYNEQFF. The CDR3 DNA reads TGTGCCAGCAGTTTAAGGGGACAGATTCTTTCCTACAATGAGCAGTTCTTC.

This chain connects TRBV18 to TRBJ1-4, with D perhaps matching TRBD1 (5 bases). This CDR3 has 13 residues. Germline V gene lookup returns CDR1 KGHSH and CDR2 LQKENI. V was shortened by 4 bases and J by 4 bases, with 7 bases between the two germline ends. CDR3 coding DNA: TGTGCCAGCTCACAGGGGATTAATGAAAAACTGTTTTTT. It codes for CASSQGINEKLFF.

The chain joins TRBV7-9 to TRBJ1-2; no definite D call. V gave up 5 bases and J gave up 0 bases, with 10 bases separating them. Germline V gene lookup returns CDR1 SEHNR and CDR2 FQNEAQ (reference sequence). The CDR3 runs 14 residues. The CDR3, as DNA: TGTGCCAGCAGCCCCCCGGAAGCTAACTATGGCTACACCTTC. This codes for CASSPPEANYGYTF.

The gene calls are TRBV5-6 and TRBJ1-2; D not certain. The CDR3 length is 15 residues. V lost 2 bases to trimming and J lost 1 base, with 12 bases between them. Looked up from germline, CDR1 is SGHDT and CDR2 is YYEEEE. In DNA, the CDR3 is TGTGCCAGCAGCTTCCGTGGGGTCCTTAACTATGGCTACACCTTC. Translation gives CASSFRGVLNYGYTF.

The chain uses TRBV9 and TRBJ1-2; D is unresolved. This CDR3 contains 13 residues. Germline values: CDR1 SGDLS, CDR2 YYNGEE. V lost 3 bases and J 5 bases, leaving 11 bases between the germline ends. The CDR3 spells CASSAEDGYGYTF. The CDR3 nucleotides read TGTGCCAGCAGCGCAGAAGACGGATATGGCTACACCTTC.

The V call is TRBV7-9, the J call TRBJ1-1; TRBD1 aligns across 7 bases. Germline V gives CDR1 SEHNR, CDR2 FQNEAQ (reference sequence). J was trimmed by 0 bases and V by 4 bases; bases with no gene match: 11. The length of the CDR3 is 17 residues. The CDR3 loop is CASSSMGGGRLNTEAFF. As DNA, the CDR3 is TGTGCCAGCAGCTCAATGGGAGGGGGCCGATTGAACACTGAAGCTTTCTTT.

The chain links TRBV7-3 to TRBJ1-1; 9 positions agree with TRBD1. Germline CDR1 reads SGHTA; CDR2 reads FQGTGA. The trim removed 4 bases at V and 6 bases at J, leaving 9 bases unmatched. The CDR3 is made up of 15 amino acids. The CDR3 loop reads CASSSQGARFAEAFF. DNA for the CDR3: TGTGCCAGCAGCTCACAGGGGGCTCGGTTCGCTGAAGCTTTCTTT.

J is TRBJ1-3 and V is TRBV28; tentatively, D is TRBD1 (5 bases). Between the trimmed V and J ends, which lost 8 bases and 4 bases, there was a span of 15 bases. Germline V CDR1 and CDR2: MDHEN, SYDVKM. CDR3 length: 14 residues. The CDR3 sequence is CASGDSLQGNTIYF. DNA of the CDR3: TGTGCCAGCGGGGACTCGTTACAGGGAAACACCATATATTTT.

The V gene is TRBV15, the J gene TRBJ1-6; D ambiguous. Germline V gene sequence: CDR1 LNHNV, CDR2 YYDKDF (reference sequence). This CDR3 has 14 amino acids. The V and J ends lost 3 bases and 7 bases respectively, with 10 bases between them. The CDR3 region is CATSRQSQNSPLHF. The CDR3 DNA follows: TGTGCCACCAGCAGGCAATCCCAGAATTCACCCCTCCACTTT.

The V and J genes are TRBV18 and TRBJ2-7, with TRBD1 matching 7 bases. The CDR3 covers 15 residues. Germline V gene data show CDR1 as KGHSH and CDR2 as LQKENI. With 3 bases clipped from V and 0 bases from J, the junction kept 5 bases outside the gene matches. The CDR3 bases are TGTGCCAGCTCACCGGGTGGGACAGCCTCCTACGAGCAGTACTTC. Its translation is CASSPGGTASYEQYF.

This clone was counted a single time. This chain links TRBV13 with TRBJ1-6; D not resolved. Germline-derived CDR1 and CDR2 are PRHDT and FYEKMQ (reference sequence). Trimming cost V 4 bases and J 0 bases, with 4 bases left between them. This CDR3 region has 14 residues. CDR3 nucleotide sequence: TGTGCCAGCAGCTCCAGCTCCTATAATTCACCCCTCCACTTT. Its protein product is CASSSSSYNSPLHF.

V gene TRBV5-4 combines with J gene TRBJ2-3; D is possibly TRBD2 (5 bases). The V end lost 0 bases, the J end lost 3 bases, and 14 bases lay between the germline ends. The V gene's germline CDR1 is SGHNT and CDR2 YYREEE (reference sequence). The CDR3 contains 16 residues. The CDR3 region is CASSLGTSSRTDTQYF. Here the CDR3 DNA reads TGTGCCAGCAGCTTGGGGACTTCCTCTCGTACAGATACGCAGTATTTT.

The chain employs TRBV28 and TRBJ1-2; no reliable D call. Germline V gene data show CDR1 as MDHEN and CDR2 as SYDVKM. The CDR3 spans 12 residues. The germline V and J ends were trimmed by 3 bases and 5 bases, with 7 bases remaining between them. The CDR3 reads CASSFRQYGYTF. The CDR3 coding sequence is TGTGCCAGCAGTTTTCGGCAGTATGGCTACACCTTC.

This clone has only one observation. V usage is TRBV6-5 and J usage is TRBJ1-3, with D hard to call. CDR1 and CDR2 from the germline V gene are MNHEY and SVGAGI. The V end was cut by 7 bases, the J end by 1 base, with 2 bases between. This CDR3 region has 11 residues. The CDR3 reads CASNSGNTIYF. For the CDR3, the DNA is TGTGCCAGCAATTCTGGAAACACCATATATTTT.

The chain employs TRBV11-2 and TRBJ2-7; D not resolved. The germline V gene encodes CDR1 SGHAT and CDR2 FQNNGV. The germline V and J ends were trimmed by 7 bases and 2 bases, with 18 bases remaining between them. CDR3 length equals 15 residues. This chain's CDR3 is CASNLSPALTYEQYF. The CDR3 DNA reads as TGTGCCAGCAATCTGTCCCCTGCACTTACCTACGAGCAGTACTTC.

The V call is TRBV28, the J call TRBJ1-6; TRBD1 aligns across 7 bases. CDR3 length equals 16 residues. Germline CDR1 and CDR2: MDHEN and SYDVKM. The V segment lost 4 bases and the J segment 7 bases; nucleotides outside the gene matches: 10. The CDR3 sequence is CASSSLTTGSNSPLHF. The CDR3 DNA follows: TGTGCCAGCAGTTCTTTGACGACAGGGTCCAATTCACCCCTCCACTTT.

This chain uses TRBV19 with TRBJ2-1, with 7 nucleotides matching TRBD1. V shed 5 bases, J shed 4 bases, and the junction held 5 bases outside the gene matches. CDR1 and CDR2 (germline): LNHDA, SQIVND (reference sequence). The CDR3 length is 14 residues. The CDR3 sequence is CASSDGDSYNEQFF. For the CDR3, the DNA is TGTGCCAGTAGTGACGGGGACAGTTACAATGAGCAGTTCTTC.

J is TRBJ2-5 and V is TRBV9, with D maybe TRBD1 (5 bases). The V gene lost 1 base and the J gene lost 5 bases, with 12 bases spanning the gap. Germline V CDR1 and CDR2: SGDLS, YYNGEE. The CDR3 is 14 amino acids. In nucleotides, the CDR3 is TGTGCCAGCAGCGTATGGGGCAGGGCGGAGACCCAGTACTTC. Translation gives CASSVWGRAETQYF.

This clone was recorded once. The genes are TRBV18 and TRBJ1-6; D is uncertain. CDR1 and CDR2 from the germline V gene are KGHSH and LQKENI. V dropped 5 bases and J dropped 5 bases, with 7 bases sitting between them. The CDR3 loop spans 13 amino acids. The CDR3 nucleotides read TGTGCCAGCTCATCTGATGATAATTCACCCCTCCACTTT. Encoded protein: CASSSDDNSPLHF.

This clone was observed a single time. The CDR3 DNA is TGTGCCACCAAACAGGGATCACACTATGGCTACACCTTC. Protein sequence: CATKQGSHYGYTF. The rearrangement joins TRBV6-5 to TRBJ1-2, with D tentatively TRBD1 (6 bases). Germline V gene data show CDR1 as MNHEY and CDR2 as SVGAGI. The CDR3 sequence is 13 residues long. V was cut by 10 bases and J by 3 bases, with 15 bases left in between.

J is TRBJ1-1 and V is TRBV14; D uncertain. The germline gives CDR1 SGHDN, CDR2 FVKESK. V was clipped by 4 bases and J by 4 bases, with 7 bases between them. This CDR3 has 12 residues. The CDR3 DNA reads TGTGCCAGCAGCCCGGGTAGCACTGAAGCTTTCTTT. Translating it yields CASSPGSTEAFF.

The chain uses TRBV5-1 and TRBJ2-2; D uncertain. Germline V gene data show CDR1 as SGHRS and CDR2 as YFSETQ. This CDR3 is built from 15 residues. V dropped 1 base and J dropped 3 bases, with 10 bases sitting between them. CDR3 sequence: CASSLRPSDTGELFF. For the CDR3, the DNA is TGCGCCAGCAGCTTGAGGCCATCGGACACCGGGGAGCTGTTTTTT.

The chain couples TRBV28 to TRBJ1-6; D is possibly TRBD1 (5 bases). The CDR3 length is 14 residues. V was shortened by 2 bases and J by 7 bases, with 9 bases between the two germline ends. The germline CDR1 and CDR2 sequences are MDHEN and SYDVKM. The CDR3 loop reads CASSLQGWNSPLHF. DNA for the CDR3: TGTGCCAGCAGTTTACAGGGTTGGAATTCACCCCTCCACTTT. Variable domain in full (rest from reference TRBV28 and TRBJ1-6): DVKVTQSSRYLVKRTGEKVFLECVQDMDHENMFWYRQDPGLGLRLIYFSYDVKMKEKGDIPEGYSVSREKKERFSLILESASTNQTSMYLCASSLQGWNSPLHFGNGTRLTVT.

This chain uses TRBV9 with TRBJ2-1; TRBD2 is a possible D gene (5 bases). Trimming shortened V by 1 base and J by 6 bases, and 14 bases separated the two germline ends. The CDR3 is made up of 15 amino acids. Germline lookup yields CDR1 SGDLS and CDR2 YYNGEE. Here the CDR3 reads CASSVSSGIGNEQFF. DNA of the CDR3: TGTGCCAGCAGCGTATCGTCGGGAATTGGCAATGAGCAGTTCTTC.

This chain links TRBV11-3 with TRBJ2-1; TRBD2 matches at 11 bases. The V gene end was trimmed by 3 bases and the J gene end by 7 bases; junction bases not matched to a gene: 5. The CDR3 is 15 residues long. Germline V gives CDR1 SGHNT, CDR2 YENEEA. CDR3: CASSLVAGGLNEQFF. The CDR3 nucleotides read TGTGCCAGCAGCTTGGTAGCGGGGGGGCTTAATGAGCAGTTCTTC.

This sequence joins TRBV4-1 and TRBJ1-1; 8 nucleotides line up with TRBD1. The ends lost 4 bases at V and 3 bases at J; junction bases unmatched: 7. The CDR3 extends over 15 amino acids. Germline assignment: CDR1 MGHRA and CDR2 YSYEKL. The CDR3 here is CASSRLWTGHTEAFF. The DNA for the CDR3 is TGCGCCAGCAGCCGGCTTTGGACAGGGCACACTGAAGCTTTCTTT.

The genes are TRBV5-1 and TRBJ1-6; no clear D. The germline V gene encodes CDR1 SGHRS and CDR2 YFSETQ. The V and J ends lost 2 bases and 9 bases respectively, with 12 bases between them. The CDR3 contains 14 residues. DNA for the CDR3: TGCGCCAGCAGCTTTGAAACAGAGGGTTCACCCCTCCACTTT. This sequence encodes CASSFETEGSPLHF.

The J gene is TRBJ1-2, the V gene TRBV18; D perhaps matches TRBD1 (5 bases). Germline lookup yields CDR1 KGHSH and CDR2 LQKENI. Trimming shortened V by 0 bases and J by 6 bases, and 14 bases separated the two germline ends. CDR3 length equals 15 residues. Here the CDR3 DNA reads TGTGCCAGCTCACCACCCGGACCGGGGGAGCATGGCTACACCTTC. This codes for CASSPPGPGEHGYTF.